This TCR beta chain was found in a study of T cell changes during pregnancy in multiple sclerosis. The CDR3 has 17 amino acids. J was trimmed by 10 bases and V by 1 base; bases with no gene match: 11. Germline V gives CDR1 LGHNA, CDR2 YSLEER. Profiled with immunoSEQ multiplex PCR; TCRdb holds only in-frame clones, not every one. The sample carries 41,000 or so clones, roughly 87% recorded once. This chain connects TRBV4-3 to TRBJ2-1, with 12 nucleotides matching TRBD2. The TCR sequence derives from a female donor with multiple sclerosis, enrolled in a pregnancy study. Sequences were derived from CD4+ T cells from peripheral blood mononuclear cells, sampled in the first trimester of pregnancy. DNA for the CDR3: TGCGCCAGCAGCCAAGGAACAACTAGCGGGAGGCCCCGGGAGCAGTTCTTC. The encoded protein is CASSQGTTSGRPREQFF.